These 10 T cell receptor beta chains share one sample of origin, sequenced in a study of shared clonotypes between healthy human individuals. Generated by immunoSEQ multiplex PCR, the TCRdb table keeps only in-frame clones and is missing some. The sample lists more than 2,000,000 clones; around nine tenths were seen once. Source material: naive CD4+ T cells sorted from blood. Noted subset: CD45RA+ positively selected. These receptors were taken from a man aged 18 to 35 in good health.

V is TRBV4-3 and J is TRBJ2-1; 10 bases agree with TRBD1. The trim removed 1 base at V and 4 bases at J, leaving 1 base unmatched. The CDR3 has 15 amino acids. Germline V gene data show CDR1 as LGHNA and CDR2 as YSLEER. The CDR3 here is CASSQGTGGYNEQFF. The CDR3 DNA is TGCGCCAGCAGCCAAGGGACAGGGGGTTACAATGAGCAGTTCTTC.

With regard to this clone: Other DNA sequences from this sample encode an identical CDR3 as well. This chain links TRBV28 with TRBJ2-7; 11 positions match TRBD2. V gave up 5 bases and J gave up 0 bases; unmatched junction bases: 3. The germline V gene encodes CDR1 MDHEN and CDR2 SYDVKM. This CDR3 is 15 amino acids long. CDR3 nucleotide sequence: TGTGCCAGCAGTCCTGGACTAGCGGGCTCCTACGAGCAGTACTTC. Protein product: CASSPGLAGSYEQYF.

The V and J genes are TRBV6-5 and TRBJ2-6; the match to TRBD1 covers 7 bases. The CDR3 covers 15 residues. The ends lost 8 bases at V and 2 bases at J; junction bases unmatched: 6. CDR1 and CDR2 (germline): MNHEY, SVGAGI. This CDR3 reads CASAYRGPGANVLTF. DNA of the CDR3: TGTGCCAGCGCCTACAGGGGACCTGGGGCCAACGTCCTGACTTTC.

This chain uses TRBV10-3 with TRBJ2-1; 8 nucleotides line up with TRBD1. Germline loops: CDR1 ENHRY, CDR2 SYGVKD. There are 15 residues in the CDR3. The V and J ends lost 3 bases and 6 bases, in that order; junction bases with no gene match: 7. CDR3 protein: CAISDLGQGGNEQFF. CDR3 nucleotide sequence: TGTGCCATCAGTGACTTAGGACAGGGAGGCAATGAGCAGTTCTTC.

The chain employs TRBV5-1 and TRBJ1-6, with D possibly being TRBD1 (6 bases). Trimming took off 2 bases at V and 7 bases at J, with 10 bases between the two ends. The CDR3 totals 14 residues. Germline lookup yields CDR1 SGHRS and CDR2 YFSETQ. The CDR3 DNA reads TGCGCCAGCAGCTTAATGACAGGCAATTCACCCCTCCACTTT. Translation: CASSLMTGNSPLHF.

CDR3 DNA sequence: TGCGCCAGCAGCCTGCCCCCCCCGGGACAGGGAGGAAATGAGCAGTTCTTC. Its translation is CASSLPPPGQGGNEQFF. This chain connects TRBV5-1 to TRBJ2-1; 9 nucleotides line up with TRBD1. J was trimmed by 7 bases and V by 4 bases; bases with no gene match: 15. The germline CDR1 and CDR2 sequences are SGHRS and YFSETQ. The CDR3 is 17 amino acids.

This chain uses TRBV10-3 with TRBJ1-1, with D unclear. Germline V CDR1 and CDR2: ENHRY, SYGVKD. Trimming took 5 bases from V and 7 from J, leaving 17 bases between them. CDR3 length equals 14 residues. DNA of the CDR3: TGTGCCATCAGTACAGATGGAAGTACCCTTGAAGCTTTCTTT. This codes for CAISTDGSTLEAFF.

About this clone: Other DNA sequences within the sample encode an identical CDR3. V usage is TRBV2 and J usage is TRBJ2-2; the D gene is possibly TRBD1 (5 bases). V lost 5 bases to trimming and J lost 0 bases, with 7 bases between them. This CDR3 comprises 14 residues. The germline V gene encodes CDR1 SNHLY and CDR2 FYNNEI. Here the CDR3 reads CASSKGANTGELFF. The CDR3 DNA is TGTGCCAGCAGTAAAGGGGCGAACACCGGGGAGCTGTTTTTT.

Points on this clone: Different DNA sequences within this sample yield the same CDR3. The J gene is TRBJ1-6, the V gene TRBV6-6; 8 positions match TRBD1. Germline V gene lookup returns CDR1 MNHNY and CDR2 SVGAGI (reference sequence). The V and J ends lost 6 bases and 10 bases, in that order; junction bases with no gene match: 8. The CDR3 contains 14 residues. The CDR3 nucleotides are TGTGCCAGCAGCCCCGGACAGGGTAACTCACCCCTCCACTTT. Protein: CASSPGQGNSPLHF.

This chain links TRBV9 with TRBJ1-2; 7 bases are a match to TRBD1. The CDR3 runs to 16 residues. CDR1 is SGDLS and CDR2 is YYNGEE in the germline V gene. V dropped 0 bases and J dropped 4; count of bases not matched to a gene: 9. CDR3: CASSVVSGGGGYGYTF. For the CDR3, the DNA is TGTGCCAGCAGCGTAGTGTCAGGAGGGGGCGGCTATGGCTACACCTTC. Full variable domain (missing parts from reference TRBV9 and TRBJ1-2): DSGVTQTPKHLITATGQRVTLRCSPRSGDLSVYWYQQSLDQGLQFLIQYYNGEERAKGNILERFSAQQFPDLHSELNLSSLELGDSALYFCASSVVSGGGGYGYTFGSGTRLTVV.